These T cell receptor beta chains were read from a single sample in a study of identical twins. MiXCR, run by TCRdb on the 5' RACE reads, gives a single entry per CDR3 protein. This table has 500,000 or so distinct CDR3 sequences, roughly a fifth appearing once. The same data also contributed to another study, on T cells expressing NK-cell markers.

The specimen sequenced was CD4+ T cells sorted from blood. The receptors here all came from a young woman in good health. CDR3s include the opening cysteine and the closing phenylalanine or tryptophan. A D gene is named only where the DNA matches it firmly. Clone size, where shown, is once, few, many, or a class for clones that have expanded.

J | size | V | D | CDR3 | DNA
TRBJ2-1 | NA | TRBV25-1 | NA | CASSELRGANEQFF | TGTGCCAGCAGTGAATTGAGGGGGGCGAATGAGCAGTTCTTC
TRBJ2-7 | NA | TRBV11-2 | NA | CASSFNRDLSSYEQYF | TGTGCCAGCAGCTTTAACAGGGACCTGAGCTCCTACGAGCAGTACTTC
TRBJ2-7 | few | TRBV6-5 | TRBD2 | CASKGGRVEQYF | TGTGCCAGCAAGGGTGGGAGGGTCGAGCAGTACTTC
TRBJ2-1 | few | TRBV27 | NA | CAGGFLGEQFF | TGTGCGGGGGGCTTCCTAGGGGAGCAGTTCTTC
TRBJ1-2 | few | TRBV15 | NA | CATSRDLENGYTF | TGTGCCACCAGCAGAGATCTGGAGAATGGCTACACCTTC
TRBJ2-7 | NA | TRBV5-1 | NA | CASSLAGIANEQYF | TGCGCCAGCAGCTTGGCAGGGATCGCGAACGAGCAGTACTTC
TRBJ2-3 | NA | TRBV5-1 | NA | CASSLRPRDTQYF | TGCGCCAGCAGCTTGAGGCCGCGAGATACGCAGTATTTT
TRBJ1-2 | NA | TRBV5-6 | NA | CASSLERQTYGYTF | TGTGCCAGCAGCTTGGAACGCCAGACCTATGGCTACACCTTC
TRBJ1-4 | few | TRBV6-5 | TRBD1 | CASSFDRGREKLFF | TGTGCCAGCAGTTTCGACAGGGGGCGAGAAAAACTGTTTTTT
TRBJ2-3 | NA | TRBV20-1 | NA | CSARDLADTQYF | TGCAGTGCTAGAGATCTGGCAGATACGCAGTATTTT
TRBJ1-2 | NA | TRBV20-1 | TRBD1 | CSARNRGPPEDGYTF | TGCAGTGCTAGGAACAGGGGGCCGCCGGAGGATGGCTACACCTTC
TRBJ2-7 | few | TRBV2 | NA | CASSEGSRDEQYF | TGTGCCAGCAGTGAGGGATCCCGGGACGAGCAGTACTTC
TRBJ1-2 | NA | TRBV9 | NA | CASSAARGASGYTF | TGTGCCAGCAGCGCCGCCCGGGGGGCAAGTGGCTACACCTTC
TRBJ2-7 | NA | TRBV20-1 | TRBD2 | CSASLAGGHPYEQYF | TGCAGTGCTAGTCTAGCGGGAGGCCACCCCTACGAGCAGTACTTC
TRBJ1-1 | few | TRBV3-1 | NA | CASSQVGSGEAFF | TGTGCCAGCAGCCAAGTAGGCAGTGGTGAAGCTTTCTTT
TRBJ2-1 | NA | TRBV20-1 | NA | CSARVMNGQFF | TGCAGTGCTAGAGTTATGAATGGGCAGTTCTTC
TRBJ1-1 | few | TRBV7-9 | NA | CATLPSPGQDNTEAFF | TGTGCCACCCTACCAAGCCCGGGACAAGACAACACTGAAGCTTTCTTT
TRBJ2-7 | few | TRBV13 | NA | CASSLTGHFEALSYEQYF | TGTGCCAGCAGCTTAACGGGCCACTTTGAAGCCCTATCCTACGAGCAGTACTTC
TRBJ1-4 | few | TRBV5-1 | NA | CASSLDINEKLFF | TGCGCCAGCAGCTTGGACATAAATGAAAAACTGTTTTTT
TRBJ1-5 | NA | TRBV6-1 | NA | CASSRQANQPQHF | TGTGCCAGCAGTCGACAGGCCAATCAGCCCCAGCATTTT
TRBJ2-2 | few | TRBV5-5 | NA | CASSWERAGRTGELFF | TGTGCCAGCAGCTGGGAGCGGGCAGGGAGGACCGGGGAGCTGTTTTTT
TRBJ2-1 | many | TRBV5-1 | NA | CASSSPVIGVNEQFF | TGCGCCAGCAGCTCCCCTGTTATAGGCGTAAATGAGCAGTTCTTC
TRBJ2-1 | NA | TRBV4-3 | NA | CASSQASAVQFF | TGCGCCAGCAGCCAAGCTAGCGCGGTTCAGTTCTTC
TRBJ2-1 | NA | TRBV3-1 | NA | CASSPARYNEQFF | TGTGCCAGCAGCCCCGCCAGGTACAATGAGCAGTTCTTC
TRBJ1-1 | NA | TRBV12-3/TRBV12-4 | NA | CASTGQLNTEAFF | TGTGCCAGCACCGGACAGTTGAACACTGAAGCTTTCTTT
TRBJ2-3 | NA | TRBV20-1 | TRBD2 | CSAGGGPGDTQYF | TGCAGTGCTGGGGGGGGACCTGGAGATACGCAGTATTTT
TRBJ2-7 | few | TRBV20-1 | TRBD2 | CSARTSGYSYEQYF | TGCAGTGCCAGGACTAGCGGGTACTCCTACGAGCAGTACTTC
TRBJ2-3 | NA | TRBV5-1 | NA | CASSVRDGPTDTQYF | TGCGCCAGCAGCGTCCGGGACGGCCCCACTGATACGCAGTATTTT
TRBJ2-5 | few | TRBV18 | NA | CASSPPKGMKTQYF | TGTGCCAGCTCACCACCGAAGGGCATGAAGACCCAGTACTTC
TRBJ2-7 | many | TRBV6-1 | TRBD1 | CASRGGRQGYNYEQYF | TGTGCCAGCAGAGGAGGTCGACAGGGGTACAACTACGAGCAGTACTTC
TRBJ1-1 | many | TRBV20-1 | NA | CSASLNPGAEAFF | TGCAGTGCTAGCCTAAATCCGGGGGCTGAAGCTTTCTTT
TRBJ2-1 | NA | TRBV19 | NA | CASTKGTGSYNEQFF | TGTGCCAGTACGAAAGGGACTGGCTCCTACAATGAGCAGTTCTTC